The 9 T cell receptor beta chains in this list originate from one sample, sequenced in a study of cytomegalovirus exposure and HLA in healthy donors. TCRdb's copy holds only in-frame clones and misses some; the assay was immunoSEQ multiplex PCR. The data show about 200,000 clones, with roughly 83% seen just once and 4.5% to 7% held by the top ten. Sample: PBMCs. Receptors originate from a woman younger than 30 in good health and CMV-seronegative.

The CDR3 is CASSPNSNPTETQYF. The CDR3 DNA follows: TGTGCCAGCTCACCGAATTCTAACCCCACGGAGACCCAGTACTTC. This rearrangement joins TRBV18 to TRBJ2-5; D gene uncertain. The CDR3 contains 15 residues. V shed 3 bases and J shed 5 bases, with 16 bases lying between them. CDR1 is KGHSH, CDR2 LQKENI, per germline.

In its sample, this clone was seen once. The CDR3, as DNA: TGTGCCAGCAGTGAAGAGGGACCGTACACTGAAGCTTTCTTT. This encodes CASSEEGPYTEAFF. The genes are TRBV2 and TRBJ1-1; D possibly corresponds to TRBD1 (5 bases). V was shortened by 1 base and J by 3 bases, with 9 bases between the two germline ends. Germline V gene data show CDR1 as SNHLY and CDR2 as FYNNEI. This CDR3 region has 14 residues.

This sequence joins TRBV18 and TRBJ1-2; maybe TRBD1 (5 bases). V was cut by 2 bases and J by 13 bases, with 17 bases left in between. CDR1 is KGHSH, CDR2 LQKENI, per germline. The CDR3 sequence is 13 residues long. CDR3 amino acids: CASSPEVEGAGTF. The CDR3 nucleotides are TGTGCCAGCTCACCAGAGGTGGAAGGGGCCGGCACCTTC.

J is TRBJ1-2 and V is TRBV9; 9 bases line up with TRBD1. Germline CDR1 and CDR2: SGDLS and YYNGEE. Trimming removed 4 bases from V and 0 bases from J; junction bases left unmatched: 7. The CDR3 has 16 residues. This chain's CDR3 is CASSSQGATANYGYTF. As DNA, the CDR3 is TGTGCCAGCAGCTCACAGGGGGCTACAGCTAACTATGGCTACACCTTC.

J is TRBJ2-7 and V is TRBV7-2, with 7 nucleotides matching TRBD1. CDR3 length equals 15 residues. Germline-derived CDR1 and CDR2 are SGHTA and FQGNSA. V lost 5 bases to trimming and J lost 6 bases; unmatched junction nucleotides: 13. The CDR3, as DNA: TGTGCCAGCAGCGAGATCAGGGGGATAGTATGCGAGCAGTACTTC. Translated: CASSEIRGIVCEQYF.

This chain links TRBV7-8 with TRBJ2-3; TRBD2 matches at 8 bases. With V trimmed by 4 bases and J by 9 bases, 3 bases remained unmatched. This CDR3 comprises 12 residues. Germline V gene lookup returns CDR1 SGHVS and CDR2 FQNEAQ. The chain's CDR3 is CASSSLAGTQYF. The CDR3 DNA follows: TGTGCCAGCAGCTCCTTAGCGGGAACGCAGTATTTT.

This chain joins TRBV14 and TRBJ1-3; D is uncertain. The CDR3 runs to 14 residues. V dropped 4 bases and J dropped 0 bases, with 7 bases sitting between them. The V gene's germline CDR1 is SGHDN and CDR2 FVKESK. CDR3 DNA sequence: TGTGCCAGCAGCCGGTGGGGCTCTGGAAACACCATATATTTT. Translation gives CASSRWGSGNTIYF. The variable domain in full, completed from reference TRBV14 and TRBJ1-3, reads EAGVTQFPSHSVIEKGQTVTLRCDPISGHDNLYWYRRVMGKEIKFLLHFVKESKQDESGMPNNRFLAERTGGTYSTLKVQPAELEDSGVYFCASSRWGSGNTIYFGEGSWLTVV.

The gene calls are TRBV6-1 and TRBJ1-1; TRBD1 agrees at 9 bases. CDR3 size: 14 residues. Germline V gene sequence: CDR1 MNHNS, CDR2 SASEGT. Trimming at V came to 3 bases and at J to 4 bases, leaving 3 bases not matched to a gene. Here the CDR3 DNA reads TGTGCCAGCAGTGACGGGACAGGGCCCACTGAAGCTTTCTTT. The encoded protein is CASSDGTGPTEAFF.

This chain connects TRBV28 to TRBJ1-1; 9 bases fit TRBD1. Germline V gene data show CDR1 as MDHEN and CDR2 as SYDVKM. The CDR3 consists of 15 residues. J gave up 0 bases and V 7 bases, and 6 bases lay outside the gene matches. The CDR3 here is CASTRTGEMNTEAFF. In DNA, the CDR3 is TGTGCCAGCACCCGGACAGGGGAGATGAACACTGAAGCTTTCTTT.